This TCR beta chain derives from a study of cytomegalovirus exposure and HLA in healthy donors (dated by TCRdb to about 2017). Describing the broader study: An earlier analysis of roughly 630 of the donors reported 250 to 350 Gb of sequence data and some 120 million unique TCR beta sequences from about 179 million T cells. Class I and class II HLA loci were covered by the typing at four-digit resolution. The study aimed to test whether signatures of past pathogen exposure could be identified by cataloging public T cell receptors. In addition to the first cohort of 650 to 800 subjects, a separate validation cohort of over 90 different subjects was used. Of the 300 to 400 genotyped donors, 65% to 90% fell in the genetic ancestry cluster associated with self-reported Caucasian donors. Typing coverage differed by locus: A, B, C, DRB1 and DQB1 were typed in roughly 620-630 donors, DQA1 in 500 to 550, DPA1 in over 600, and DPB1 in just under 480. Rather than using new phenotypic data, the later analysis identified candidate immune exposures from TCR beta sequences and from how often those sequences occurred across donors. An early release that covered approximately 600 HLA-typed donors contained around 300 gigabases of sequencing data and about 84 million unique TCR sequences. To predict cytomegalovirus infection status, the study brought together high-throughput TCR immunosequencing, statistical association of individual TCRs with disease status, and machine learning. Donor age, sex, ethnicity and CMV serostatus were collected together with the repertoire data. Among 398 genotyped donors of the cohort, an average of around 240,000 unique TCR beta nucleotide sequences were sequenced per donor, roughly 20% of them non-productive. Genome-wide SNP genotypes for about 60% of the roughly 670 donors were used in a later genetic analysis, which treated that subset as a discovery cohort. Using immunosequencing, the study profiled T cell repertoires from 550 to 750 subjects and related those repertoires to cytomegalovirus serostatus. In a later analysis, previously published TCR beta repertoires from some 640 donors were re-analyzed and high-resolution HLA genotyping was added so that TCR occurrence patterns could be studied. Because of strong linkage in the cohort, four to six DR-DQ haplotypes were treated as single units for association and clustering. An earlier analysis of around 540 of the donors applied high-throughput TCR beta sequencing to assess whether each TCR beta V gene segment acted as functional or pseudogenic. All discovery cohort repertoires had been generated on a single sequencing platform.

The cohort comprised around 690 healthy bone marrow donors. At the time of sampling, every cohort member was nominally healthy, though immune exposures that went unrecorded were likely present. The donor was CMV seronegative and was included in the group of 352 seronegative cohort members. A peripheral blood sample was collected from each donor, and TCR beta sequencing was performed on peripheral blood mononuclear cells. Genomic DNA extraction from the blood cell samples was performed with the Qiagen DNeasy Blood Extraction Kit. This clone was picked up a small number of times. Its antigen is not yet known. No qualities accompany the bases; no much larger clone lies one base away. What the study reported, not specific to this receptor: According to a later analysis, parvovirus B19, influenza, CMV and Epstein-Barr virus appeared linked to several top co-occurrence clusters. In a later analysis, HLA-associated TCR beta chains were found to be more clonally expanded and to have lower generation probabilities than equally common non-associated chains. In a later genetic analysis, fewer N-insertions in productive TCRs were reported among donors in an Asian-associated ancestry cluster than the roughly 700-donor mean. According to a later analysis, most CMV-associated TCR beta chains appeared to be HLA-restricted, and the HLA associations seemed to be driven largely by CMV exposure. Because some donors lacked HLA typing at each locus, the association tests relied only on the typed subset. In both the original and validation cohorts, the classifier was reported to diagnose cytomegalovirus status with high specificity and sensitivity. For the cohort, immune exposure information was limited to CMV serostatus. The authors suggested that the approach could potentially be generalized to other disease states and immunological phenotypes. An association between a missense DCLRE1C variant and V-gene and J-gene trimming of TCR beta chains was found in a later genetic analysis and replicated in an independent cohort. A group of highly shared sequence variants was considered likely to be a technical artifact of the sequencing pipeline. The 87-base-pair reads could not distinguish some IMGT-functional V segments, including TRBV6-2 and TRBV6-3, so those segments were excluded. While some public TCRs were present in many individuals, most TCR sequences turned up only very rarely across donors. Assigning TCR associations to individual alleles was difficult when HLA alleles, especially DR and DQ, strongly co-occurred. Roughly uniform sequencing depth across donors was assumed in presence/absence analyses, although this assumption may not hold. In an earlier analysis of fewer than 750 of the donors, most TCR beta V segments were observed in productive rearrangements about 90% or about 30% of the time, broadly matching IMGT annotations. Because counts were too low, seventeen rarely observed V segments, including chromosome 9 orphons, were excluded from the earlier analysis of several hundred of the donors. A later analysis associated 15,000 or so TCR beta sequences with specific HLA alleles at a false discovery rate of 0.05. In the study, some 180 TCR beta chains were listed as associated with cytomegalovirus. According to a later analysis, TCR association rates differed among HLA loci, with DRB1 alleles showing the most associated TCRs and HLA-C alleles showing the fewest. Only TCR beta chains were sequenced in this cohort, and the absence of alpha or paired-chain data limited detectable features. In vitro tests confirmed that three of the cytomegalovirus-associated TCR beta chains recognize cytomegalovirus antigens. Linkage disequilibrium might explain the correlated functional status among segregating V segments, but an unknown experimental factor could not be ruled out. A further reported finding was that TCR beta sequences accurately predicted the HLA-A and HLA-B alleles for most subjects in the first cohort.

V is cut back by 0 bases and J by 2 bases, with 8 bases in the junction unmatched. CDR1 MRHNA and CDR2 SNTAGT are derived from the germline V gene. From the cysteine through the phenylalanine, the CDR3 covers 17 amino acids. Only CDR3 DNA is held: 51 bases, read in frame from base 1. Library preparation employed the immunoSEQ multiplex PCR assay. A mixture of 60 forward primers for TCR Vbeta segments and 13 reverse primers for TCR Jbeta segments was used in the multiplex PCR. The CDR3 region of rearranged TCR beta genes was amplified from genomic DNA by a multiplex PCR assay. Amplified TCR beta libraries were sequenced as 87-base-pair reads on the Illumina HiSeq System. The authors' analysis ran thus. In a later analysis, around 80 million unique TCR beta chains were counted across the approximately 640 repertoires, and around 10 million of these chains were shared by at least two donors. Raw reads were error-corrected and collapsed into unique sequences by a nearest-neighbor algorithm in which closely related sequences were merged to remove PCR and sequencing errors. V, D and J gene segments were assigned by aligning CDR3 sequences to IMGT reference sequences. Each retained sequence needed at least a six-nucleotide match to both a V gene segment and a J gene segment. Rearrangements were classified as productive when the CDR3 lacked stop codons and remained in frame with V and J, and all other rearrangements were classified as non-productive. Following IMGT convention, CDR3 was defined as the stretch from the second conserved V-encoded cysteine up to the conserved J-encoded phenylalanine. Sequences without an unambiguous match to a single V gene segment were excluded from the earlier analysis of a few hundred of the donors. An earlier analysis of some 500 of the donors classified V segments as functional when productive rearrangements were above 56.7% and as segregating when the standard deviation between donors was above 5%. A statistical classification framework was developed to diagnose cytomegalovirus status using the catalog of TCR beta chain sequences. V and J gene assignment, in a later analysis, came from comparing TCR nucleotide sequences with IMGT/GENE-DB human TR gene sequences. A later analysis assigned CDR3 sequences and most-parsimonious VDJ recombination scenarios with the TCRdist pipeline. In a later analysis, each TCR beta chain was defined by its CDR3 amino acid sequence together with its V-gene family, and reads without a unique V-gene family were excluded. To address suspected cross-contamination and a sequencing artifact, a later analysis removed approximately 600 highly shared, low-generation-probability nucleotide sequences. In a later analysis, a clonal expansion index was calculated for each public chain from normalized within-repertoire ranks of inferred template counts. A later analysis computed generation probabilities with a VDJ recombination model fitted to out-of-frame rearrangements, and checked the results against IGoR. A later analysis scored TCR-TCR, TCR-HLA and TCR-CMV co-occurrence with hypergeometric tests, applying a repertoire-size bias correction to TCR pairs. A later analysis estimated false discovery rates by permuting HLA or CMV assignments 20 times. In a later analysis, co-occurring TCRs were grouped using DBSCAN, and TCRdist sequence similarity was added for clustering within HLA-allele-positive subsets. For co-occurrence clustering, repertoires with fewer than 30,000 or more than 120,000 public chains were excluded, along with roughly 5 repertoires with anomalous nucleotide sharing. Not all clones reach the TCRdb copy of this immuneACCESS table, which keeps in-frame sequences only. Checked studies attribute under half of the gap to unresolved V genes and leave the rest unexplained. The V and J calls and clone size are taken from that table; D and trimming were inferred from the DNA. Recorded for this sample are some 170,000 clones; roughly four fifths of them occurred a single time. The ten largest clones add up to roughly 2.8% of the sample.

Sequencing was done on a sample of PBMCs. This chain is built from TRBV6-4 and TRBJ2-3; 7 bases in the junction line up with TRBD2. This sequence was found in a male donor in good health and CMV-seronegative. The CDR3 reads CASSDSGLADSTDTQYF. The DNA sequence is given as TGTGCCAGCAGTGACTCGGGTCTAGCGGATTCCACAGATACGCAGTATTTT.